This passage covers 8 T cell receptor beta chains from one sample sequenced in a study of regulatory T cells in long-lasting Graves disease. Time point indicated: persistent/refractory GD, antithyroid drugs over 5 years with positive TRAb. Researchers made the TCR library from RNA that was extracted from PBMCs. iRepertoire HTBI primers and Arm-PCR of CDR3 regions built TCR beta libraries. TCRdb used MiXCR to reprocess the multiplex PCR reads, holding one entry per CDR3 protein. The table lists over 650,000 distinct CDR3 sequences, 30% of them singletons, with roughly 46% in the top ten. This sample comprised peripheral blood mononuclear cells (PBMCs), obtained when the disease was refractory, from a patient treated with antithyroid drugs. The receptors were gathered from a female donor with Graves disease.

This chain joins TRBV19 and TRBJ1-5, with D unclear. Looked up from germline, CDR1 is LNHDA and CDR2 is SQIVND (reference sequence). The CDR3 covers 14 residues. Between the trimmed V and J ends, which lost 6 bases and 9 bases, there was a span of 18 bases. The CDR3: CASSPEGGVRPQHF. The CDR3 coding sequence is TGTGCCAGTAGCCCGGAGGGTGGGGTACGGCCCCAGCATTTT.

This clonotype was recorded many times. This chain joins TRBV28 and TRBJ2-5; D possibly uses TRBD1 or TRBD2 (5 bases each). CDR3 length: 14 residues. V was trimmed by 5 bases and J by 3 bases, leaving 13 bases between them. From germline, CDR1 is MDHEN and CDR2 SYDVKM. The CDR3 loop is CASSHGTAKETQYF. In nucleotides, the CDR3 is TGTGCCAGCAGTCACGGGACGGCGAAAGAGACCCAGTACTTC.

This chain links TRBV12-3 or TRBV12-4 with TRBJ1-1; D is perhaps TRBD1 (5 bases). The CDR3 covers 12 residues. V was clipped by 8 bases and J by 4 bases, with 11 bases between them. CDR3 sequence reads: CASLPGGTEAFF. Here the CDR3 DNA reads TGTGCCAGCCTCCCGGGGGGCACTGAAGCTTTCTTT.

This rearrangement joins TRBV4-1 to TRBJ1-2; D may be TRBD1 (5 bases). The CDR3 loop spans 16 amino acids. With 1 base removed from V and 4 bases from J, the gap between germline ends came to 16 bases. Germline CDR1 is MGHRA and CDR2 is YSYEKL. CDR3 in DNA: TGCGCCAGCAGCCAAGCGTGGGAGGGGTCCGTCTATGGCTACACCTTC. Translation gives CASSQAWEGSVYGYTF.

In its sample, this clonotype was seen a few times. This CDR3 is CASSLAPGVREAFF. The CDR3 coding sequence is TGCGCCAGCAGCTTGGCCCCCGGAGTCCGTGAGGCTTTCTTT. The rearrangement joins TRBV5-1 to TRBJ1-1, with no clear D. CDR1 is SGHRS, CDR2 YFSETQ, per germline. The CDR3 runs 14 residues. V gave up 0 bases and J gave up 11 bases, with 17 bases separating them.

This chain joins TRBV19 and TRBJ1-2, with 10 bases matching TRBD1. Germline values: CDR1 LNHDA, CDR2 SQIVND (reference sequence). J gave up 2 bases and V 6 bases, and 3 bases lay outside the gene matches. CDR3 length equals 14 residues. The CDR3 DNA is TGTGCCAGTAGAACGGGACAGGGGAACTATGGCTACACCTTC. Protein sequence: CASRTGQGNYGYTF.

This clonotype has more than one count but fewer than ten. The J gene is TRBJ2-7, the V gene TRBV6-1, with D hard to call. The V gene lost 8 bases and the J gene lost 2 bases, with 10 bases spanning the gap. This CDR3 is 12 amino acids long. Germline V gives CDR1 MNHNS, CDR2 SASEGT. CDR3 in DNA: TGTGCCAGCGAGACTGACGCCTACGAGCAGTACTTC. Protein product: CASETDAYEQYF.

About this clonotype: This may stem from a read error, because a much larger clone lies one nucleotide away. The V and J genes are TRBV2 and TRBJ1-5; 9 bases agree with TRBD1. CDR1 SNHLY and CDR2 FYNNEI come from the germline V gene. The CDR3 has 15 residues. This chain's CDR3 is CAGRGQGWFNQPQHF. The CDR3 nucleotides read TGTGCCGGCAGAGGACAGGGGTGGTTTAATCAGCCCCAGCATTTT.